This note documents a single TCR beta chain sequence. The sample contains more than one DNA sequence encoding this CDR3. Trimming took 4 bases from V and 4 from J; bases not matched to a gene: 4. The CDR3 is 15 amino acids. Germline V CDR1 and CDR2: SGHAT, FQNNGV. Only in-frame clones appear in the TCRdb table, and some are missing; sequencing was by immunoSEQ multiplex PCR. Of millions of clones in the sample, 90% to 95% are singletons; the top ten hold 0.1% to 0.15%. The data stem from a study of shared clonotypes between healthy human individuals. Sample: naive CD4+ T cells sorted from blood. Regarding subset: CD45RA+ positively selected. This receptor was taken from a man younger than 30 in good health. The chain is built from TRBV11-2 and TRBJ2-1; 10 bases fit TRBD2. CDR3 in amino acids: CASSSLAGGYNEQFF. In nucleotides, the CDR3 is TGTGCCAGCAGCTCCTTAGCGGGAGGATACAATGAGCAGTTCTTC. Using reference TRBV11-2 and TRBJ2-1 for the parts outside the CDR3, the full variable domain is EAGVAQSPRYKIIEKRQSVAFWCNPISGHATLYWYQQILGQGPKLLIQFQNNGVVDDSQLPKDRFSAERLKGVDSTLKIQPAKLEDSAVYLCASSSLAGGYNEQFFGPGTRLTVL.